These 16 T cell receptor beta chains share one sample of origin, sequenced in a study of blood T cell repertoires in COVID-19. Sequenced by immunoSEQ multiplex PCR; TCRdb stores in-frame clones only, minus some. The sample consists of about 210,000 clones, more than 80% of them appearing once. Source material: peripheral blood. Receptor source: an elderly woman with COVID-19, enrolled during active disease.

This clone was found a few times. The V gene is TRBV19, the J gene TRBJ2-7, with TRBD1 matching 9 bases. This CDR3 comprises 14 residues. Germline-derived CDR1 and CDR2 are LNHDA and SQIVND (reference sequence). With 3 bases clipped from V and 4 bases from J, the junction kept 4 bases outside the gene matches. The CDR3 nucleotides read TGTGCCAGTAGTATGGGACAGGGAGTATACGAGCAGTACTTC. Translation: CASSMGQGVYEQYF.

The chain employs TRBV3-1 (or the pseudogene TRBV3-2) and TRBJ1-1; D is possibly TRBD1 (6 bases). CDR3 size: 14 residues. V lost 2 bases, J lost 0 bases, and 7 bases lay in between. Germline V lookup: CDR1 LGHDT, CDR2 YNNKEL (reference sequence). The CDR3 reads CASSQPGVNTEAFF. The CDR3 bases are TGTGCCAGCAGCCAACCAGGGGTGAACACTGAAGCTTTCTTT.

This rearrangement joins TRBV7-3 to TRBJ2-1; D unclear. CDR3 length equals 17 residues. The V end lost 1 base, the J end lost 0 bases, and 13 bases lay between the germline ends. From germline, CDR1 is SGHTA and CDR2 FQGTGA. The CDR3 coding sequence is TGTGCCAGCAGCTTAATTGCCGGCGGCGGCTCCTACAATGAGCAGTTCTTC. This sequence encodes CASSLIAGGGSYNEQFF.

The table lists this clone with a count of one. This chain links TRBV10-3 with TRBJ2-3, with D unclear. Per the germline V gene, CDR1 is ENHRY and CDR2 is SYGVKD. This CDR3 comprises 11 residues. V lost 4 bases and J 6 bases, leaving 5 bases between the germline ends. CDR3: CAISAGDTQYF. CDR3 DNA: TGTGCCATCAGTGCCGGGGATACGCAGTATTTT.

In DNA form, the CDR3 reads TGTGCCAGTAGTATTGCCCAGGGGGCTAAAGCTAACTATGGCTACACCTTC. Translating gives CASSIAQGAKANYGYTF. The rearrangement uses TRBV19 and TRBJ1-2, with TRBD1 identical over 8 bases. Trimming at V came to 3 bases and at J to 0 bases, leaving 9 bases not matched to a gene. This CDR3 has 17 residues. CDR1 is LNHDA, CDR2 SQIVND, per germline (reference sequence).

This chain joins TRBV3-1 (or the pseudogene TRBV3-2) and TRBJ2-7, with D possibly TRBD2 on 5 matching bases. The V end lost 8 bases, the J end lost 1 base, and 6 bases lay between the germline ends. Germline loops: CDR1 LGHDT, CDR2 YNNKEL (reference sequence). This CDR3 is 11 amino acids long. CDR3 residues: CASGLSYEQYF. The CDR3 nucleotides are TGTGCCAGCGGACTTTCCTACGAGCAGTACTTC.

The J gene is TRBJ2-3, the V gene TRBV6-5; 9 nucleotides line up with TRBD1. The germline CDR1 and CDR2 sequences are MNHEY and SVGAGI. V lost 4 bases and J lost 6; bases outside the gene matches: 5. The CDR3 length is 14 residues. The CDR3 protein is CASSSGQGWDTQYF. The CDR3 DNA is TGTGCCAGCAGTTCGGGACAGGGATGGGATACGCAGTATTTT.

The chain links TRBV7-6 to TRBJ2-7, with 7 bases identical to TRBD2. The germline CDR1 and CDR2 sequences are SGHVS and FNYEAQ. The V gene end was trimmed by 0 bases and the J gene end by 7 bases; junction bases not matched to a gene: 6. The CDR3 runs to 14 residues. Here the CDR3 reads CASSLATGGNEQYF. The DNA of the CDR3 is TGTGCCAGCAGCTTAGCGACCGGGGGGAATGAGCAGTACTTC. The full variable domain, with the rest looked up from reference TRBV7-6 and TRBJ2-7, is GAGVSQSPRYKVTKRGQDVALRCDPISGHVSLYWYRQALGQGPEFLTYFNYEAQQDKSGLPNDRFSAERPEGSISTLTIQRTEQRDSAMYRCASSLATGGNEQYFGPGTRLTVT.

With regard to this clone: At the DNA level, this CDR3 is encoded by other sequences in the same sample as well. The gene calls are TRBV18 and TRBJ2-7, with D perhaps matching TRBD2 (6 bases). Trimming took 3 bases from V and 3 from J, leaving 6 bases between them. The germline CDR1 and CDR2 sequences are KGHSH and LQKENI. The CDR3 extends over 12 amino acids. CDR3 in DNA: TGTGCCAGCTCACCGGGAGGCTACGAGCAGTACTTC. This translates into CASSPGGYEQYF.

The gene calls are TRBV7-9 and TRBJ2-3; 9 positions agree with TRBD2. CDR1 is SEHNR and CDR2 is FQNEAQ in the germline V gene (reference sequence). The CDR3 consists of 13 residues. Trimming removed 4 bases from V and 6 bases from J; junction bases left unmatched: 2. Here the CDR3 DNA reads TGTGCCAGCAGCTCTAGCGGGGCTGATACGCAGTATTTT. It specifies CASSSSGADTQYF.

Here the CDR3 reads CASSLERDNEQFF. The CDR3 DNA reads TGTGCCAGCAGCTTAGAGCGGGACAATGAGCAGTTCTTC. The chain couples TRBV7-3 to TRBJ2-1; D perhaps matches TRBD2 (6 bases). The germline V gene has CDR1 SGHTA and CDR2 FQGTGA. The CDR3 runs to 13 residues. V was shortened by 2 bases and J by 5 bases, with 7 bases between the two germline ends. Filled out from reference TRBV7-3 and TRBJ2-1, the complete variable domain reads GAGVSQTPSNKVTEKGKYVELRCDPISGHTALYWYRQSLGQGPEFLIYFQGTGAADDSGLPNDRFFAVRPEGSVSTLKIQRTERGDSAVYLCASSLERDNEQFFGPGTRLTVL.

The CDR3 coding sequence is TGCGCCAGCAGCACGGGACAGGGAGGGCACTATGGCTACACCTTC. Protein sequence: CASSTGQGGHYGYTF. The V gene is TRBV5-1, the J gene TRBJ1-2, with 9 nucleotides matching TRBD1. Germline CDR1 SGHRS, CDR2 YFSETQ. CDR3 length equals 15 residues. V lost 4 bases to trimming and J lost 3 bases; unmatched junction nucleotides: 7.

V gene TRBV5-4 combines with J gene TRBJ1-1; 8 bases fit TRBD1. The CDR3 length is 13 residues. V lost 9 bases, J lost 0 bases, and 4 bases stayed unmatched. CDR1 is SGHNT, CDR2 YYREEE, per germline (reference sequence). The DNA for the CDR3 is TGTGCCACCGCGGGACAGGTGAACACTGAAGCTTTCTTT. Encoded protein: CATAGQVNTEAFF.

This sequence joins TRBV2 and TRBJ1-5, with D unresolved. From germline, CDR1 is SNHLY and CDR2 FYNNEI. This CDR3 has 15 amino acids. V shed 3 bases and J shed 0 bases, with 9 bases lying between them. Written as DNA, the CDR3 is TGTGCCAGCAGTGAGTCCCAGTATAGCAATCAGCCCCAGCATTTT. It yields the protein CASSESQYSNQPQHF. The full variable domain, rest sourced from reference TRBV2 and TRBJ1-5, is EPEVTQTPSHQVTQMGQEVILRCVPISNHLYFYWYRQILGQKVEFLVSFYNNEISEKSEIFDDQFSVERPDGSNFTLKIRSTKLEDSAMYFCASSESQYSNQPQHFGDGTRLSIL.

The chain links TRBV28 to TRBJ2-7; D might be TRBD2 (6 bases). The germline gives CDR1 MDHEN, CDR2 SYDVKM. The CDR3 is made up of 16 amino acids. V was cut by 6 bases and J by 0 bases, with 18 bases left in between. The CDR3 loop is CASSPASAATSYEQYF. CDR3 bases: TGTGCCAGCAGCCCCGCTAGCGCCGCGACCTCCTACGAGCAGTACTTC. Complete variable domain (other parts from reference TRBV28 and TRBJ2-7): DVKVTQSSRYLVKRTGEKVFLECVQDMDHENMFWYRQDPGLGLRLIYFSYDVKMKEKGDIPEGYSVSREKKERFSLILESASTNQTSMYLCASSPASAATSYEQYFGPGTRLTVT.

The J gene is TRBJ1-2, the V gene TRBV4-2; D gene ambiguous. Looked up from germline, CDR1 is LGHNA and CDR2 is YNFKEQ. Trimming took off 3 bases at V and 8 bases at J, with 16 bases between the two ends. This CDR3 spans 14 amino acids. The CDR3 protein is CASSQAREGGGYTF. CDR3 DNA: TGTGCCAGCAGCCAGGCCCGGGAGGGTGGGGGCTACACCTTC.